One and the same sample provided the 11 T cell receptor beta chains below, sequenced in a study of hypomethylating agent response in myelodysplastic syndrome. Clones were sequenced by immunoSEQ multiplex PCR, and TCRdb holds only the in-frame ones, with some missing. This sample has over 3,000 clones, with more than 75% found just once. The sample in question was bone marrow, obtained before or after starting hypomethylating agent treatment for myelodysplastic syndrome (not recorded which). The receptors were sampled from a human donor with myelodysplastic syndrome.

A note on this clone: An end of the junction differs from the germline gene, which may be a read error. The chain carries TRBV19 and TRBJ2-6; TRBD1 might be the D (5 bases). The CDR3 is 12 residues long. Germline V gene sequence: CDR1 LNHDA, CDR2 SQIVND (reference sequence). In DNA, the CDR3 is TGTGCCAGTAGTATAGTGCAGGGCCCCTTGAGTTTC. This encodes CASSIVQGPLSF.

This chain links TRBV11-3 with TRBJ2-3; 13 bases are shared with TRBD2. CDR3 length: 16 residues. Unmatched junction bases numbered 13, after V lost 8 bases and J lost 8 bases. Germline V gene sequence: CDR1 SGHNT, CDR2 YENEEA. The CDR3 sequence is CASSTPGTSGETTQYF. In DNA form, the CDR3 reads TGTGCCAGCTCGACTCCCGGGACTAGCGGGGAGACTACGCAGTATTTT.

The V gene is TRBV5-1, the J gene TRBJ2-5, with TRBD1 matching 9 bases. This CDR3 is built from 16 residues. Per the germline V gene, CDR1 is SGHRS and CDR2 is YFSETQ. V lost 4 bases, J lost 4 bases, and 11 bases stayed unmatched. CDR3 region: CASSSPDRGGRETQYF. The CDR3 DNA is TGCGCCAGCAGCAGCCCGGACAGGGGCGGTCGAGAGACCCAGTACTTC.

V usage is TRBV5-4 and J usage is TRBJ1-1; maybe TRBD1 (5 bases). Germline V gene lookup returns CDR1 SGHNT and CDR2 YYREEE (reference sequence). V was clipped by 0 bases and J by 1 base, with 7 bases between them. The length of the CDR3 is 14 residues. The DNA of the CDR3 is TGTGCCAGCAGCTTGGGGGGCGCGAACACTGAAGCTTTCTTT. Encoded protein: CASSLGGANTEAFF.

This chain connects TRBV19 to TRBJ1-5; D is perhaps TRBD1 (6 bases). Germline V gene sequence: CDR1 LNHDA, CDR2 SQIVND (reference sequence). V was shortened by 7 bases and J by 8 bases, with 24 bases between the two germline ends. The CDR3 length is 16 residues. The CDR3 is CASTPGGTFLAEPQHF. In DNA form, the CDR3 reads TGTGCCAGTACCCCCGGAGGGACATTCCTAGCGGAGCCCCAGCATTTT.

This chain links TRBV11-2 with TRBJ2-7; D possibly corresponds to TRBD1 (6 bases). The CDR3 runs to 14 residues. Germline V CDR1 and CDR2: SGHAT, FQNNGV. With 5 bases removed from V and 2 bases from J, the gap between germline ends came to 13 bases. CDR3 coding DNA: TGTGCCAGCAGCGCGCTCGGGACAACCTACGAGCAGTACTTC. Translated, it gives CASSALGTTYEQYF.

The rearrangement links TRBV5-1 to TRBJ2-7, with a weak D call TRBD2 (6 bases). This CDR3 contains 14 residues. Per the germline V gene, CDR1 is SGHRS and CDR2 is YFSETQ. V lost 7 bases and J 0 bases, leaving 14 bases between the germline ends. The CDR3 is CASQGGGSSYEQYF. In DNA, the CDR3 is TGCGCCAGCCAAGGTGGGGGGAGCTCCTACGAGCAGTACTTC.

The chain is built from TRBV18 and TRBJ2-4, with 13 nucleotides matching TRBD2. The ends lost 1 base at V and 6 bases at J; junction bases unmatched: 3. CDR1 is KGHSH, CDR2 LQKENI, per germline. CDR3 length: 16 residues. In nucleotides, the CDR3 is TGTGCCAGCTCACCACGGACTAGCGGGAGTCTAAACATTCAGTACTTC. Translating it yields CASSPRTSGSLNIQYF.

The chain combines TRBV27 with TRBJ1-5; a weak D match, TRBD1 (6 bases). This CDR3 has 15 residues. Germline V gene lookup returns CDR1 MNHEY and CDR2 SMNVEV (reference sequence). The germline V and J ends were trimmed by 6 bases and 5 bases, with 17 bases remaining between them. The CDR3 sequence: CASRSAQGGYQPQHF. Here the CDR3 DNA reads TGTGCCAGCAGGTCCGCACAGGGAGGTTATCAGCCCCAGCATTTT.

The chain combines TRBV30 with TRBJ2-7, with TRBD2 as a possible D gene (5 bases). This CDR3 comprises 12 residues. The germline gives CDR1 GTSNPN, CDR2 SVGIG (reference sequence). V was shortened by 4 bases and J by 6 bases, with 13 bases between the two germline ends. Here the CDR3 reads CAWKLYSAEQYF. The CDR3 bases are TGTGCCTGGAAACTATATAGCGCCGAGCAGTACTTC.

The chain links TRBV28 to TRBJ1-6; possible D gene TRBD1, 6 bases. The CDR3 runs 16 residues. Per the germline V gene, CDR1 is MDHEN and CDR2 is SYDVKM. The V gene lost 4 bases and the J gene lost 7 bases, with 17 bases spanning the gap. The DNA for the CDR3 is TGTGCCAGCAGTTCCCTGGGCAGGGGAGGGAATTCACCCCTCCACTTT. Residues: CASSSLGRGGNSPLHF.